This TCR beta chain was retrieved from a study of blood T cells in healthy people across ages. CDR1 is SGDLS and CDR2 is YYNGEE in the germline V gene. The CDR3 runs 16 residues. V trimming: 3 bases; J trimming: 5 bases; junction bases outside the gene matches: 8. This clonotype came up a few times. Together with a sample-barcoded 5' primer, a J-beta primer mix was included in a second PCR lasting about 7 to 12 cycles. One entry per CDR3 protein, called by TCRdb with MiXCR from the 5' RACE reads. The top ten hold approximately 3.6% of the sample, which has fewer than 650,000 distinct CDR3 sequences, roughly a quarter seen once. The same sample was also used in a study of T cells of mothers and their children.

The chain combines TRBV9 with TRBJ2-2; 9 nucleotides match TRBD1. This clonotype originated in a boy younger than 10 in good health. Sequenced material: blood. The CDR3 spells CASSAYNRGPTGELFF. Written as DNA, the CDR3 is TGTGCCAGCAGCGCCTACAACAGGGGGCCAACCGGGGAGCTGTTTTTT.